The T cell receptor beta chain described here comes from a study of shared clonotypes between healthy human individuals. Study results and caveats: Generally, estimated richness proved larger in naive subsets than it did in memory subsets. Among non-shared clonotypes, generation probabilities were lower than among those shared by all four donors.

Each sample came from a Caucasian adult donor living in Nashville, Tennessee. Each cell subset's genomic DNA was divided evenly among several immunoSEQ plates. Method: immunoSEQ multiplex PCR; TCRdb's copy keeps in-frame clones and lacks some. The table has about a million clones, approximately 77% seen once; the top ten hold 0.89%. In the case of this clone: What it recognizes is unknown. Other DNA sequences from this sample encode an identical CDR3 as well.

The sample consisted of memory CD4+ T cells from PBMCs. Subset here: CD45RA-negative fraction. This TCR came from a young man in good health. Some clones in this sample may be carry-over from other donors' samples.

CDR3 amino acids: CSVAGTGGPYEQYF. In DNA form, the CDR3 reads TGCAGCGTCGCCGGGACTGGCGGGCCCTACGAGCAGTACTTC. The chain employs TRBV29-1 and TRBJ2-7; perhaps TRBD2 as D (6 bases). Deletions cut 6 bases from V and 2 bases from J, with 17 bases between. CDR1 and CDR2 from the germline V gene are SQVTM and ANQGSEA. This CDR3 region has 14 residues.